These T cell receptor beta chains were read from a single sample in a study of CD8 T cells in Susac syndrome. TCRdb recomputed calls from the immunoSEQ multiplex PCR reads with MiXCR, one row per CDR3 protein. The sample shows more than 150,000 distinct CDR3 sequences, 95% to 97% of them seen only once. Sequencing was done on a sample of CD4+ T cells from PBMCs. The receptor source for this set is a human donor with Susac syndrome. Each CDR3 is given without its conserved first and last residue. Each record gives: V gene, D gene, CDR3 protein. D genes are given only for firm matches.

v_gene: TRBV21-1; d_gene: -; CDR3aa: ASKPHPQPPPYEQY
v_gene: TRBV12-3/TRBV12-4; d_gene: -; CDR3aa: ASTPGTGELF
v_gene: TRBV6-5; d_gene: -; CDR3aa: ASRKDSYEQY
v_gene: TRBV3-1; d_gene: -; CDR3aa: ASSHGGRETQY
v_gene: TRBV6-5; d_gene: -; CDR3aa: ASSPSSDTEAF
v_gene: TRBV5-1; d_gene: TRBD1; CDR3aa: ASSTGTGVPGELF
v_gene: TRBV12-3/TRBV12-4; d_gene: -; CDR3aa: ASSLGAWETQY
v_gene: TRBV3-1; d_gene: TRBD2; CDR3aa: ASSPWIRTSGRGETQY
v_gene: TRBV29-1; d_gene: -; CDR3aa: SVDTGYGYT
v_gene: TRBV5-1; d_gene: -; CDR3aa: ASSPRMGLTPLH
v_gene: TRBV29-1; d_gene: TRBD1; CDR3aa: SVESRGSGDEQY
v_gene: TRBV5-4; d_gene: -; CDR3aa: ASSLALMSSYNEQF
v_gene: TRBV7-2; d_gene: TRBD1; CDR3aa: ASSWGQGGTDTQY
v_gene: TRBV7-2; d_gene: -; CDR3aa: ASSLVIRTHDGYT
v_gene: TRBV20-1; d_gene: -; CDR3aa: SASTGDNQPQH
v_gene: TRBV29-1; d_gene: TRBD1; CDR3aa: SAAGTVNTEAF
v_gene: TRBV18; d_gene: TRBD1; CDR3aa: ASSPSRDRGLREETQY
v_gene: TRBV5-4; d_gene: -; CDR3aa: ASSLVSDYT
v_gene: TRBV12-3/TRBV12-4; d_gene: -; CDR3aa: ASSLDTWGTGELF
v_gene: TRBV29-1; d_gene: -; CDR3aa: SVGWGASNTEAF
v_gene: TRBV25-1; d_gene: -; CDR3aa: ASKGGNTEAF
v_gene: TRBV7-2; d_gene: -; CDR3aa: ASSRMAGVPEAF
v_gene: TRBV5-6; d_gene: TRBD1; CDR3aa: ASSPFDRDTEAF
v_gene: TRBV12-3/TRBV12-4; d_gene: -; CDR3aa: ASSLGDASYEQY
v_gene: TRBV4-2; d_gene: TRBD2; CDR3aa: ASSQELAASTDTQY
v_gene: TRBV20-1; d_gene: -; CDR3aa: SVAPATDTQY
v_gene: TRBV7-2; d_gene: TRBD1; CDR3aa: ASSRDRGSKNIQY
v_gene: TRBV20-1; d_gene: TRBD1; CDR3aa: SADRQGFTNQPQH
v_gene: TRBV23-1; d_gene: -; CDR3aa: ASSQSRLVGEGNQPQH
v_gene: TRBV2; d_gene: -; CDR3aa: ASSELTRFMNTEAF
v_gene: TRBV29-1; d_gene: -; CDR3aa: SVYGPSSYNEQF
v_gene: TRBV19; d_gene: -; CDR3aa: ASSLTSSYNEQF
v_gene: TRBV25-1; d_gene: -; CDR3aa: ASSEVTEAF
v_gene: TRBV15; d_gene: TRBD1; CDR3aa: ATSREGTGNAGELF
v_gene: TRBV20-1; d_gene: TRBD1; CDR3aa: SARHGQGRSPLH
v_gene: TRBV7-9; d_gene: -; CDR3aa: ASSGDSLAKNIQY
v_gene: TRBV5-1; d_gene: -; CDR3aa: ASSPPGAGRLREAF
v_gene: TRBV3-1; d_gene: -; CDR3aa: ASSFASPGYEQY
v_gene: TRBV6-1; d_gene: TRBD1; CDR3aa: ATQGARGPLGTQY
v_gene: TRBV10-3; d_gene: -; CDR3aa: AIRGRGGTGELF
v_gene: TRBV15; d_gene: -; CDR3aa: ATSRTLNYGYT
v_gene: TRBV30; d_gene: -; CDR3aa: AWTTGPNTGELF
v_gene: TRBV29-1; d_gene: TRBD1; CDR3aa: SAGTGTHERLF
v_gene: TRBV15; d_gene: -; CDR3aa: ATSRGRNLGYT
v_gene: TRBV2; d_gene: -; CDR3aa: ASRDRRLNTGELF
v_gene: TRBV28; d_gene: -; CDR3aa: ASSFSPEGFYEQY
v_gene: TRBV30; d_gene: -; CDR3aa: AWSGRRQEGSPH
v_gene: TRBV5-1; d_gene: TRBD2; CDR3aa: ASSFAAGGYYEQY
v_gene: TRBV10-3; d_gene: -; CDR3aa: AISERETQY
v_gene: TRBV3-1; d_gene: -; CDR3aa: ASSQAVTALYNEQF
v_gene: TRBV5-1; d_gene: -; CDR3aa: ASSLSGNSYNEQF
v_gene: TRBV28; d_gene: -; CDR3aa: ASSLTQQVAKNIQY
v_gene: TRBV12-3/TRBV12-4; d_gene: -; CDR3aa: ASSFKGRETQY
v_gene: TRBV7-7; d_gene: -; CDR3aa: ASSLNLGGGERAAEQY